Sequencing of this TCR beta chain was carried out in a study of T cell responses to AZD1222 COVID-19 vaccine. Measured with immunoSEQ multiplex PCR; TCRdb has only the in-frame clones, and not every one. The sample consists of 100,000 to 150,000 clones, around 90% of them appearing once. Germline CDR1 is MNHEY and CDR2 is SVGAGI. The CDR3 totals 12 residues. Trimming shortened V by 0 bases and J by 4 bases, and 3 bases separated the two germline ends. The chain is built from TRBV6-5 and TRBJ2-5; D ambiguous. Specimen: peripheral blood, collected on day 0 of AZD1222 vaccination. The clonotype originates from an adult in good health. The CDR3 protein is CASSYSPETQYF. DNA for the CDR3: TGTGCCAGCAGTTACTCGCCAGAGACCCAGTACTTC.